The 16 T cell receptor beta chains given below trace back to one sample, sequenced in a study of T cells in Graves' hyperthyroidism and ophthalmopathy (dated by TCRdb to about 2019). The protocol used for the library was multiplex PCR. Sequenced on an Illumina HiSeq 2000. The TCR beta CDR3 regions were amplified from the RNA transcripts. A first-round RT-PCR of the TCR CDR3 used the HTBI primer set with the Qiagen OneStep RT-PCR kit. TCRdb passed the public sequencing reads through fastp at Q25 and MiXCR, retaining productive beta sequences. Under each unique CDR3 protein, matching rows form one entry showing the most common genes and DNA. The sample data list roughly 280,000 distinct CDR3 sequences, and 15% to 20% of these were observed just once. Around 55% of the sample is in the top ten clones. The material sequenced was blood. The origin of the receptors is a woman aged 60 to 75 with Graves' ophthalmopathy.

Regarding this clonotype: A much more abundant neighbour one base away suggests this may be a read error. The CDR3 reads CAWRGIGYEQFF. The DNA for the CDR3 is TGTGCCTGGAGGGGGATTGGGTATGAGCAGTTCTTC. The chain combines TRBV30 with TRBJ2-1; D call uncertain. Per the germline V gene, CDR1 is GTSNPN and CDR2 is SVGIG (reference sequence). The V end lost 3 bases, the J end lost 8 bases, and 11 bases lay between the germline ends. This CDR3 comprises 12 residues.

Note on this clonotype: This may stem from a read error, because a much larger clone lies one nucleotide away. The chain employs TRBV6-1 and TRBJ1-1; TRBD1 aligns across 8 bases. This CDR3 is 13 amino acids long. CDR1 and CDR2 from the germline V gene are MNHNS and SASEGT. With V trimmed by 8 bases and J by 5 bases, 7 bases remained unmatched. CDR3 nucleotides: TGTGCCAGCGGTAAGGACAGGGTAACTGAAGCTTTCTTT. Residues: CASGKDRVTEAFF.

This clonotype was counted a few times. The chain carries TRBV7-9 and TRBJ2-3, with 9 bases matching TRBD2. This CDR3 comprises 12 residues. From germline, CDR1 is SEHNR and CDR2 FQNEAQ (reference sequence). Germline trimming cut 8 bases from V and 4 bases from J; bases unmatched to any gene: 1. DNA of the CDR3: TGTGCCAGCGGACTAGCGTCAGATACGCAGTATTTT. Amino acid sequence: CASGLASDTQYF.

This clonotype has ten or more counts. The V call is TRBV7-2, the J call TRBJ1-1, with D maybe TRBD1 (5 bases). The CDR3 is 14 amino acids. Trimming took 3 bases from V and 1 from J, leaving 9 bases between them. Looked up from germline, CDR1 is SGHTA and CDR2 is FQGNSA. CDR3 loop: CASSFITGNTEAFF. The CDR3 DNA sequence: TGTGCCAGCAGCTTCATTACAGGGAACACTGAAGCTTTCTTT. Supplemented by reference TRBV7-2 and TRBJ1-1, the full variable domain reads GAGVSQSPSNKVTEKGKDVELRCDPISGHTALYWYRQSLGQGLEFLIYFQGNSAPDKSGLPSDRFSAERTGGSVSTLTIQRTQQEDSAVYLCASSFITGNTEAFFGQGTRLTVV.

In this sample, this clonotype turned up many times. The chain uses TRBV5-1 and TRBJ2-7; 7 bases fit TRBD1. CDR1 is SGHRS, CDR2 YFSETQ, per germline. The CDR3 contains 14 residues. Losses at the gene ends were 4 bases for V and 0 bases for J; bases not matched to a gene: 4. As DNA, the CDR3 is TGCGCCAGCAGCCCAGGGACAGCCTCCTACGAGCAGTACTTC. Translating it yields CASSPGTASYEQYF.

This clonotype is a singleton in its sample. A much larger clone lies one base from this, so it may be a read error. The CDR3 reads CSASPWYEQYF. CDR3 coding DNA: TGCAGTGCTAGCCCCTGGTACGAGCAGTACTTC. The genes are TRBV20-1 and TRBJ2-7; D unresolved. The V gene lost 3 bases and the J gene lost 4 bases, with 7 bases spanning the gap. The germline gives CDR1 DFQATT, CDR2 SNEGSKA (reference sequence). The CDR3 loop spans 11 amino acids.

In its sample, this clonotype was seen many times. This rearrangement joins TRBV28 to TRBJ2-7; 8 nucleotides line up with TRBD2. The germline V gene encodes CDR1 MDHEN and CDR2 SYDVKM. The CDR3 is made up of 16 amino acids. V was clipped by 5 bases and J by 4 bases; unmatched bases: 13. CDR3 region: CASSTERGKALYEQYF. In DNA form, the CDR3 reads TGTGCCAGCAGTACTGAGCGGGGGAAGGCCCTATACGAGCAGTACTTC.

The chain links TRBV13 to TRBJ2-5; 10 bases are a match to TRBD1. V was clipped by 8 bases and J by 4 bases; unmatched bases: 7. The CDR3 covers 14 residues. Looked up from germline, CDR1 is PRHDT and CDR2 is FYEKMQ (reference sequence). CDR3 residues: CASRGQGDRETQYF. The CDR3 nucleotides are TGTGCCAGCCGCGGACAGGGGGATCGAGAGACCCAGTACTTC.

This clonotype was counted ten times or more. CDR3 residues: CASSKIAGGPLNEQFF. In DNA form, the CDR3 reads TGTGCCAGCAGCAAGATAGCGGGAGGGCCCCTCAATGAGCAGTTCTTC. The chain couples TRBV7-9 to TRBJ2-1, with TRBD2 identical over 11 bases. The CDR3 has 16 amino acids. The ends lost 5 bases at V and 6 bases at J; junction bases unmatched: 9. CDR1 SEHNR and CDR2 FQNEAQ come from the germline V gene (reference sequence).

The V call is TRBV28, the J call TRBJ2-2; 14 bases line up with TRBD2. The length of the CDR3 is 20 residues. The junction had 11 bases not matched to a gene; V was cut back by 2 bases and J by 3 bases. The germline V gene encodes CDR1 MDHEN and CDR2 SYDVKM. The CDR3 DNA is TGTGCCAGCAGTTTAGAACTCTCGGGGACTAGCGGGAGCTACACCGGGGAGCTGTTTTTT. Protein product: CASSLELSGTSGSYTGELFF.

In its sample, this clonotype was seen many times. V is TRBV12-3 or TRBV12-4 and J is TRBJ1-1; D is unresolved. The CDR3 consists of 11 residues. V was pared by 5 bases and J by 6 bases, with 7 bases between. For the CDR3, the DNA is TGTGCCAGCAGTCCCAATCCTGAAGCTTTCTTT. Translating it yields CASSPNPEAFF.

The CDR3 DNA follows: TGCGCCAGCAGTGTCCTGGATCAGCCCCAGCATTTT. Its protein is CASSVLDQPQHF. This chain links TRBV10-2 with TRBJ1-5; D not resolved. This CDR3 has 12 amino acids. Germline V lookup: CDR1 WSHSY, CDR2 SAAADI. V lost 4 bases and J lost 5, with 6 bases in between.

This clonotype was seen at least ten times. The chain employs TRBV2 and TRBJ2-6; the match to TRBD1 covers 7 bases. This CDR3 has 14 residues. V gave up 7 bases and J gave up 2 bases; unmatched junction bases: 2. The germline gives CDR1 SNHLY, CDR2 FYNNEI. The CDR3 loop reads CASNDRAGANVLTF. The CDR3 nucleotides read TGTGCCAGCAATGACAGGGCTGGGGCCAACGTCCTGACTTTC.

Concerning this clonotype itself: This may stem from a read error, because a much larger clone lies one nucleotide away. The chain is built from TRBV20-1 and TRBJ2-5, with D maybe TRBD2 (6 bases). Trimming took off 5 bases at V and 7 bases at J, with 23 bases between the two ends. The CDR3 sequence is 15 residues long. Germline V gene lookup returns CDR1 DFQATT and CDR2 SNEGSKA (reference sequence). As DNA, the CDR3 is TGCAGTGCTTCTCGGCGGGGCCTCCCTGATGGGACCCAGTACTTC. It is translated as CSASRRGLPDGTQYF.

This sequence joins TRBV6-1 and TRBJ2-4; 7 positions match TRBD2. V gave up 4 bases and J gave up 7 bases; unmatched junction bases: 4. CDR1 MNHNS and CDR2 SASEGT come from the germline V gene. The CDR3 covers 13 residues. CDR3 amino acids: CASSVEGGNIQYF. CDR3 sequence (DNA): TGTGCCAGCAGTGTAGAGGGAGGGAACATTCAGTACTTC.

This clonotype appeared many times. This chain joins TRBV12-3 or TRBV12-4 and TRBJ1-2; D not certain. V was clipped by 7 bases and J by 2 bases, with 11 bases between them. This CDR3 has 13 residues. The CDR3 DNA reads TGTGCCAGCACCAATTGGGCGAACTATGGCTACACCTTC. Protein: CASTNWANYGYTF.